A single sample gave rise to the 23 T cell receptor beta chains below, sequenced in a study of cytomegalovirus exposure and HLA in healthy donors. Assay: immunoSEQ multiplex PCR; the TCRdb copy retains only in-frame clones and omits some. The repertoire holds 140,000 to 150,000 clones, 94% seen once, with 1.5% to 2% in the top ten. Sequencing was performed on PBMCs. The receptors originated from a man in his late teens or twenties in good health and CMV-seropositive.

This chain connects TRBV5-1 to TRBJ2-3; TRBD2 might be the D (7 bases). The V gene lost 0 bases and the J gene lost 3 bases, with 17 bases spanning the gap. CDR1 is SGHRS, CDR2 YFSETQ, per germline. This CDR3 is 17 amino acids long. The CDR3 DNA is TGCGCCAGCAGCTTGGTTGGAGGGAGGGGGGCTACAGATACGCAGTATTTT. This translates into CASSLVGGRGATDTQYF. The whole variable domain, remainder taken from reference TRBV5-1 and TRBJ2-3, is KAGVTQTPRYLIKTRGQQVTLSCSPISGHRSVSWYQQTPGQGLQFLFEYFSETQRNKGNFPGRFSGRQFSNSRSEMNVSTLELGDSALYLCASSLVGGRGATDTQYFGPGTRLTVL.

The chain has TRBV9 and TRBJ2-5; D perhaps matches TRBD2 (5 bases). Germline loops: CDR1 SGDLS, CDR2 YYNGEE. V lost 4 bases, J lost 4 bases, and 11 bases lay in between. This CDR3 has 13 residues. The CDR3 reads CASSPDLAETQYF. DNA for the CDR3: TGTGCCAGCAGCCCCGACCTAGCAGAGACCCAGTACTTC.

This chain uses TRBV5-4 with TRBJ2-1; 11 bases align to TRBD2. The CDR3 sequence is 17 residues long. V was pared by 4 bases and J by 3 bases, with 9 bases of the junction left unmatched. CDR1 SGHNT and CDR2 YYREEE come from the germline V gene (reference sequence). CDR3 amino acids: CASSNANSGRGYNEQFF. The CDR3 DNA follows: TGTGCCAGCAGCAATGCCAATAGCGGGAGGGGCTACAATGAGCAGTTCTTC.

The chain joins TRBV27 to TRBJ2-3; 8 nucleotides align to TRBD2. CDR1 is MNHEY, CDR2 SMNVEV, per germline (reference sequence). The CDR3 totals 17 residues. V dropped 4 bases and J dropped 4; count of bases not matched to a gene: 13. DNA of the CDR3: TGTGCCAGCAGTTCCACCTCAGGACTAGCAGTAGCAGATACGCAGTATTTT. Translating it yields CASSSTSGLAVADTQYF.

This clone was seen just once. V and J are TRBV18 and TRBJ2-5, with 8 positions matching TRBD1. The CDR3 runs 12 residues. V was clipped by 8 bases and J by 6 bases; unmatched bases: 5. From germline, CDR1 is KGHSH and CDR2 LQKENI. As DNA, the CDR3 is TGTGCCAGCCTCGGACAGGGAAAGACCCAGTACTTC. It encodes CASLGQGKTQYF.

This chain uses TRBV2 with TRBJ2-1; possible D gene TRBD1, 6 bases. There are 14 residues in the CDR3. Germline values: CDR1 SNHLY, CDR2 FYNNEI. V shed 3 bases and J shed 3 bases, with 9 bases lying between them. CDR3 bases: TGTGCCAGCAGTGATGGACAGAGCTACAATGAGCAGTTCTTC. Translated: CASSDGQSYNEQFF.

The chain has TRBV7-8 and TRBJ2-1; 13 positions agree with TRBD2. The length of the CDR3 is 17 residues. Trimming at V came to 0 bases and at J to 6 bases, leaving 5 bases not matched to a gene. CDR1 is SGHVS and CDR2 is FQNEAQ in the germline V gene. For the CDR3, the DNA is TGTGCCAGCAGCTTAGCGCGGGGACTAGCGGGACTCAATGAGCAGTTCTTC. Translated: CASSLARGLAGLNEQFF.

The chain links TRBV6-1 to TRBJ2-2, with TRBD1 matching over 7 bases. The CDR3 has 14 residues. Germline V gives CDR1 MNHNS, CDR2 SASEGT. With 4 bases clipped from V and 4 bases from J, the junction kept 3 bases outside the gene matches. This chain's CDR3 is CASSVYRGTGELFF. The DNA for the CDR3 is TGTGCCAGCAGTGTTTACAGGGGCACCGGGGAGCTGTTTTTT.

V is TRBV30 and J is TRBJ2-4; D may be TRBD1 (6 bases). Per germline, CDR1 GTSNPN and CDR2 SVGIG (reference sequence). Trimming cost V 3 bases and J 0 bases, with 12 bases left between them. The CDR3 is made up of 15 amino acids. The CDR3 DNA follows: TGTGCCTGGAGGACAGCAGGGGAAGCCAAAAACATTCAGTACTTC. Its protein product is CAWRTAGEAKNIQYF.

The V gene is TRBV4-2, the J gene TRBJ1-1; D is undetermined. In germline, CDR1 is LGHNA, CDR2 YNFKEQ. Trimming removed 4 bases at V and 3 bases at J, with 15 bases between. The CDR3 has 15 residues. CDR3 loop: CASSPVGNLYTEAFF. The CDR3, as DNA: TGTGCCAGCAGCCCTGTGGGCAATTTGTACACTGAAGCTTTCTTT.

The chain uses TRBV4-1 and TRBJ1-1, with TRBD1 identical over 11 bases. CDR1 MGHRA and CDR2 YSYEKL come from the germline V gene. Trimming cost V 3 bases and J 0 bases; bases outside gene matches: 3. The CDR3 sequence is 16 residues long. DNA of the CDR3: TGCGCCAGCAGCCACCGGGACAGGGGGATGAACACTGAAGCTTTCTTT. Encoded protein: CASSHRDRGMNTEAFF.

The chain couples TRBV11-2 to TRBJ1-5, with TRBD1 identical over 8 bases. Trimming at V came to 5 bases and at J to 4 bases, leaving 10 bases not matched to a gene. Germline CDR1 is SGHAT and CDR2 is FQNNGV. The CDR3 contains 16 residues. The CDR3 nucleotides read TGTGCCAGCAGCCCAGGACAGGGATTCGCAAATCAGCCCCAGCATTTT. Translated, it gives CASSPGQGFANQPQHF.

This clone was found once. This chain links TRBV5-1 with TRBJ2-1; 8 nucleotides match TRBD2. V shed 1 base, J shed 8 bases, and the junction held 5 bases outside the gene matches. The CDR3 is made up of 14 amino acids. Germline assignment: CDR1 SGHRS and CDR2 YFSETQ. CDR3 nucleotide sequence: TGCGCCAGCAGCTTGACGGGAGGGGACGATGAGCAGTTCTTC. This sequence encodes CASSLTGGDDEQFF.

J is TRBJ2-7 and V is TRBV10-3; 11 bases line up with TRBD2. Per germline, CDR1 ENHRY and CDR2 SYGVKD. Germline trimming cut 8 bases from V and 3 bases from J; bases unmatched to any gene: 12. The CDR3 runs to 16 residues. CDR3 protein: CAIPGTSGLSGYEQYF. CDR3 nucleotide sequence: TGTGCCATCCCGGGGACTAGCGGTCTTTCGGGCTACGAGCAGTACTTC.

The chain couples TRBV7-8 to TRBJ2-7, with 8 bases identical to TRBD2. The CDR3 has 12 residues. The germline gives CDR1 SGHVS, CDR2 FQNEAQ. Trimming took 7 bases from V and 9 from J; bases not matched to a gene: 8. CDR3: CASIGGGDAQYF. In nucleotides, the CDR3 is TGTGCCAGCATCGGGGGGGGAGATGCGCAGTACTTC.

The chain carries TRBV28 and TRBJ1-2; TRBD1 might be the D (5 bases). V was pared by 6 bases and J by 4 bases, with 15 bases between. The germline V gene has CDR1 MDHEN and CDR2 SYDVKM. The CDR3 contains 14 residues. The CDR3 loop is CASSWGSGIYGYTF. The CDR3, as DNA: TGTGCCAGCAGCTGGGGCAGCGGGATCTATGGCTACACCTTC.

The CDR3 bases are TGCGCCAGCAGAATGGAGGGCCGAGGGACCCAGTACTTC. Translation gives CASRMEGRGTQYF. This chain uses TRBV5-1 with TRBJ2-5, with D perhaps TRBD2 (6 bases). Trimming stripped 5 bases from V and 7 bases from J, with 15 bases between. This CDR3 is 13 amino acids long. CDR1 and CDR2 from the germline V gene are SGHRS and YFSETQ.

The rearrangement joins TRBV28 to TRBJ2-3, with 9 bases aligning to TRBD1. Germline trimming cut 6 bases from V and 5 bases from J; bases unmatched to any gene: 6. The CDR3 has 14 amino acids. Germline V gene sequence: CDR1 MDHEN, CDR2 SYDVKM. The CDR3: CASSSGTGRDTQYF. CDR3 bases: TGTGCCAGCAGCTCCGGGACAGGGAGAGATACGCAGTATTTT.

V gene TRBV11-2 combines with J gene TRBJ2-1; D might be TRBD2 (5 bases). The CDR3 is 15 residues long. The V gene's germline CDR1 is SGHAT and CDR2 FQNNGV. Trimming left V 5 bases short and J 0 bases short, with 11 bases between. The CDR3 DNA reads TGTGCCAGCAGCACTTTACTAGTCTCCTACAATGAGCAGTTCTTC. It encodes CASSTLLVSYNEQFF. The whole variable domain, filled in from reference TRBV11-2 and TRBJ2-1, reads EAGVAQSPRYKIIEKRQSVAFWCNPISGHATLYWYQQILGQGPKLLIQFQNNGVVDDSQLPKDRFSAERLKGVDSTLKIQPAKLEDSAVYLCASSTLLVSYNEQFFGPGTRLTVL.

This sequence joins TRBV5-6 and TRBJ2-1; TRBD2 is a possible D gene (5 bases). Germline CDR1 SGHDT, CDR2 YYEEEE. The length of the CDR3 is 15 residues. The ends were cut back, 0 bases at V and 5 bases at J, with 12 bases in the middle. CDR3 protein: CASSLAGGWNNEQFF. The DNA for the CDR3 is TGTGCCAGCAGCTTGGCCGGAGGCTGGAACAATGAGCAGTTCTTC.

The rearrangement links TRBV12-5 to TRBJ2-1, with 9 bases fitting TRBD2. The CDR3 is 15 residues long. J gave up 9 bases and V 6 bases, and 12 bases lay outside the gene matches. CDR1 LGHNT and CDR2 FRNRAP come from the germline V gene. The CDR3 DNA reads TGTGCTAGTGGACTGGAGGCTAGCGGGATTGGTGAGCAGTTCTTC. Its translation: CASGLEASGIGEQFF.

The rearrangement links TRBV7-2 to TRBJ2-7; D not certain. This CDR3 spans 13 amino acids. With 2 bases removed from V and 2 bases from J, the gap between germline ends came to 7 bases. Germline lookup yields CDR1 SGHTA and CDR2 FQGNSA. The chain's CDR3 is CASSLTGTYEQYF. CDR3 sequence (DNA): TGTGCCAGCAGCTTAACGGGTACCTACGAGCAGTACTTC.

This chain joins TRBV27 and TRBJ1-1, with a weak D call TRBD1 (5 bases). The CDR3 has 15 residues. Trimming cost V 6 bases and J 4 bases, with 18 bases left between them. Germline-derived CDR1 and CDR2 are MNHEY and SMNVEV (reference sequence). The CDR3 region has the DNA TGTGCCAGCAGGAAATTCTCTCCGGGGGGCACTGAAGCTTTCTTT. Amino acids: CASRKFSPGGTEAFF.